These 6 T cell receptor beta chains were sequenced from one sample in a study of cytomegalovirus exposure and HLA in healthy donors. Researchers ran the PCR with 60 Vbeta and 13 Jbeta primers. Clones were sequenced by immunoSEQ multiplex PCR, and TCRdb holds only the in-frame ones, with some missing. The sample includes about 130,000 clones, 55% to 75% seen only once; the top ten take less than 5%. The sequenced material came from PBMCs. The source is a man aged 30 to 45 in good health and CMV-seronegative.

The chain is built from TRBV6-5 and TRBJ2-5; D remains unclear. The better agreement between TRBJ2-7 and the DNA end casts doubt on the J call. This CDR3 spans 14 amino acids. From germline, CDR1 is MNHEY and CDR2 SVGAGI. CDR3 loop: CASSYSSLHYEQYF. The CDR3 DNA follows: TGTGCCAGCAGTTACTCTTCGTTACACTACGAGCAGTACTTC.

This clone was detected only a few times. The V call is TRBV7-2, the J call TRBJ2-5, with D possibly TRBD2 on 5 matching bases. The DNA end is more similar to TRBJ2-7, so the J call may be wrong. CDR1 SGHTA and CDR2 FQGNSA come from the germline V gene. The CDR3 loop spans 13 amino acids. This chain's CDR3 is CASSLGGPYEQYF. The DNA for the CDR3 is TGTGCCAGCAGCTTAGGCGGGCCCTACGAGCAGTACTTC.

The CDR3 DNA sequence: TGTGCCAGCTCACCACCGACAGTGAACACTGAAGCTTTCTTT. This encodes CASSPPTVNTEAFF. The chain couples TRBV18 to TRBJ1-1; D is possibly TRBD1 (5 bases). CDR3 length equals 14 residues. Looked up from germline, CDR1 is KGHSH and CDR2 is LQKENI. V lost 0 bases and J 0 bases, leaving 5 bases between the germline ends.

CDR3 coding DNA: TGCGCCAGCGCCGCCAACAGGGGGGTATCCAGCTATGGCTACACCTTC. Translating it yields CASAANRGVSSYGYTF. This chain joins TRBV4-3 and TRBJ1-2; 8 bases line up with TRBD1. With V trimmed by 8 bases and J by 4 bases, 15 bases remained unmatched. The CDR3 loop spans 16 amino acids. Germline-derived CDR1 and CDR2 are LGHNA and YSLEER.

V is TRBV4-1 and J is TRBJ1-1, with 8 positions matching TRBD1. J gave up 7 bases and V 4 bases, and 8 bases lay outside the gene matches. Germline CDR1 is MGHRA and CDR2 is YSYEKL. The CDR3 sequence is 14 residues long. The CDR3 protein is CASSLLTTGVEAFF. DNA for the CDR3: TGCGCCAGCAGCCTATTGACGACAGGGGTTGAAGCTTTCTTT.

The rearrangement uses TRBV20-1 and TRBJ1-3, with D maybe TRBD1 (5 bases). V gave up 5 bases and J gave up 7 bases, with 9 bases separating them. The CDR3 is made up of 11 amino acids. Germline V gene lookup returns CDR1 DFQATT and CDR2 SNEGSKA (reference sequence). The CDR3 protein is CSADGGNTIYF. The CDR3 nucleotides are TGCAGTGCTGACGGGGGTAACACCATATATTTT.